The 22 T cell receptor beta chains in this list originate from one sample, sequenced in a study of OX40 agonist ivuxolimab in advanced cancers. The assay was immunoSEQ multiplex PCR, and TCRdb's table has in-frame clones only and misses some. The sample contains over 60,000 clones, around 80% of which appear only once. Sequenced material: CD4+ or CD8+ T cells sorted from blood, taken in a trial of the OX40 agonist ivuxolimab. Source of these receptors: an adult with an advanced solid tumor such as melanoma, head and neck, liver or kidney cancer.

Only one count was recorded for this clone. The chain combines TRBV5-1 with TRBJ1-2; maybe TRBD1 (6 bases). Germline-derived CDR1 and CDR2 are SGHRS and YFSETQ. The CDR3 contains 11 residues. Trimming removed 0 bases from V and 13 bases from J, with 10 bases in between. For the CDR3, the DNA is TGCGCCAGCAGCTTGGACAGGGACCGCACCTTC. Amino acid sequence: CASSLDRDRTF.

Comments on this clone: Different DNA sequences within this sample yield the same CDR3. V is TRBV27 and J is TRBJ1-6, with 9 bases fitting TRBD1. This CDR3 is 14 amino acids long. Germline lookup yields CDR1 MNHEY and CDR2 SMNVEV (reference sequence). The trim removed 5 bases at V and 8 bases at J, leaving 4 bases unmatched. The CDR3 nucleotides read TGTGCCAGCAGTCCCGGGACAGGGTATTCACCCCTCCACTTT. It codes for CASSPGTGYSPLHF.

This chain uses TRBV10-3 with TRBJ2-5, with 10 nucleotides matching TRBD1. Germline lookup yields CDR1 ENHRY and CDR2 SYGVKD. The CDR3 totals 14 residues. The junction had 6 bases not matched to a gene; V was cut back by 6 bases and J by 5 bases. CDR3 sequence reads: CAIRTGGVRETQYF. DNA of the CDR3: TGTGCCATCAGGACAGGGGGCGTAAGGGAGACCCAGTACTTC.

This rearrangement joins TRBV7-6 to TRBJ2-3; D remains ambiguous. This CDR3 contains 15 residues. The germline V gene encodes CDR1 SGHVS and CDR2 FNYEAQ. Trimming stripped 2 bases from V and 4 bases from J, with 13 bases between. CDR3 region: CASSLNLGIADTQYF. The CDR3 region has the DNA TGTGCCAGCAGCTTAAATTTGGGGATTGCAGATACGCAGTATTTT. Complete variable domain (other parts from reference TRBV7-6 and TRBJ2-3): GAGVSQSPRYKVTKRGQDVALRCDPISGHVSLYWYRQALGQGPEFLTYFNYEAQQDKSGLPNDRFSAERPEGSISTLTIQRTEQRDSAMYRCASSLNLGIADTQYFGPGTRLTVL.

This sequence joins TRBV6-4 and TRBJ2-2; 8 bases agree with TRBD2. The V gene's germline CDR1 is MRHNA and CDR2 SNTAGT. Trimming at V came to 6 bases and at J to 1 base, leaving 7 bases not matched to a gene. The CDR3 totals 16 residues. CDR3 sequence reads: CASRTIAGLNTGELFF. Written as DNA, the CDR3 is TGTGCCAGCAGAACGATAGCGGGGCTGAACACCGGGGAGCTGTTTTTT.

This chain links TRBV5-5 with TRBJ2-1; TRBD2 matches 9 bases. Germline-derived CDR1 and CDR2 are SGHKS and YYEKEE (reference sequence). The CDR3 covers 16 residues. With V trimmed by 0 bases and J by 8 bases, 9 bases remained unmatched. DNA of the CDR3: TGTGCCAGCAGCTTGGCGGGGGGGACTAGCATCGATGAGCAGTTCTTC. Protein product: CASSLAGGTSIDEQFF.

The chain is built from TRBV11-2 and TRBJ2-5; TRBD2 matches at 12 bases. From germline, CDR1 is SGHAT and CDR2 FQNNGV. V dropped 5 bases and J dropped 4; count of bases not matched to a gene: 2. CDR3 length equals 14 residues. CDR3 sequence (DNA): TGTGCCAGCAGCCCTAGCGGGGGGGGAGAGACCCAGTACTTC. Amino acid sequence: CASSPSGGGETQYF.

A note on this clone: One end of the junction is discordant with germline, which a read error may explain. The gene calls are TRBV7-7 and TRBJ2-5; 8 nucleotides agree with TRBD2. This CDR3 has 14 amino acids. Germline CDR1 is SSHAT and CDR2 is FNYEAQ (reference sequence). The CDR3 loop is CASSFDRGGETQYF. The CDR3 nucleotides are TGTGCTAGCAGCTTCGACCGGGGGGGCGAGACCCAGTACTTC.

CDR3 sequence (DNA): TGTGCCAGCAGTTACTCGATCTCGTTGGAAAAACTGTTTTTT. Protein: CASSYSISLEKLFF. The chain carries TRBV6-5 and TRBJ1-4; D ambiguous. Trimming shortened V by 0 bases and J by 8 bases, and 10 bases separated the two germline ends. The CDR3 runs 14 residues. Germline V gives CDR1 MNHEY, CDR2 SVGAGI.

The CDR3 DNA follows: TGTGCCAGCAAGGATCTCGGGACGGAGACCCAGTACTTC. Amino acids: CASKDLGTETQYF. The chain links TRBV6-1 to TRBJ2-5; D could derive from TRBD1 or TRBD2 (5 bases each). Trimming removed 7 bases from V and 5 bases from J, with 14 bases in between. This CDR3 is 13 amino acids long. Per the germline V gene, CDR1 is MNHNS and CDR2 is SASEGT.

V usage is TRBV13 and J usage is TRBJ2-7; possibly TRBD1 for D (6 bases). Trimming left V 2 bases short and J 5 bases short, with 13 bases between. This CDR3 has 14 amino acids. CDR1 PRHDT and CDR2 FYEKMQ come from the germline V gene (reference sequence). The CDR3 loop is CASSLRGIGHEQYF. The CDR3 DNA is TGTGCCAGCAGCTTAAGGGGGATCGGCCACGAGCAGTACTTC.

The genes are TRBV2 and TRBJ1-2; D might be TRBD1 (5 bases). This CDR3 contains 15 residues. Trimming took off 7 bases at V and 7 bases at J, with 22 bases between the two ends. Germline values: CDR1 SNHLY, CDR2 FYNNEI. CDR3 loop: CASTPTAAGGGGYTF. For the CDR3, the DNA is TGTGCCAGCACCCCTACCGCGGCCGGGGGTGGTGGCTACACCTTC.

The chain combines TRBV5-6 with TRBJ1-1; tentative D call: TRBD1 (6 bases). V was trimmed by 4 bases and J by 4 bases, leaving 14 bases between them. The CDR3 sequence is 14 residues long. CDR1 and CDR2 (germline): SGHDT, YYEEEE. CDR3 DNA sequence: TGTGCCAGCAGCACTACAGGGTGGGCCACTGAAGCTTTCTTT. Amino acids: CASSTTGWATEAFF.

The V gene is TRBV18, the J gene TRBJ2-5, with D perhaps matching TRBD1 or TRBD2 (6 bases each). This CDR3 has 17 residues. Germline V gives CDR1 KGHSH, CDR2 LQKENI. V dropped 2 bases and J dropped 2 bases, with 18 bases sitting between them. The CDR3 loop reads CASSPLLGGPGQETQYF. For the CDR3, the DNA is TGTGCCAGCTCACCATTGCTTGGGGGGCCGGGTCAAGAGACCCAGTACTTC.

The rearrangement joins TRBV5-4 to TRBJ2-5, with D perhaps being TRBD1 or TRBD2 (7 bases each). Trimming pared 3 bases from V and 4 bases from J, leaving 16 bases between. CDR1 and CDR2 from the germline V gene are SGHNT and YYREEE (reference sequence). The CDR3 is 15 residues long. DNA for the CDR3: TGTGCCAGCAGCTCAAGACAGGGAGGGCTAGAGACCCAGTACTTC. It codes for CASSSRQGGLETQYF.

The V and J genes are TRBV5-8 and TRBJ1-2; D unresolved. Germline-derived CDR1 and CDR2 are SGHTS and YDEGEE. Trimming shortened V by 0 bases and J by 4 bases, and 10 bases separated the two germline ends. The CDR3 totals 14 residues. The chain's CDR3 is CASSLVSQPYGYTF. For the CDR3, the DNA is TGTGCCAGCAGCTTGGTTTCTCAGCCCTATGGCTACACCTTC.

The chain is built from TRBV6-6 and TRBJ2-7; no reliable D call. CDR3 length equals 13 residues. Germline V gene lookup returns CDR1 MNHNY and CDR2 SVGAGI (reference sequence). The germline V and J ends were trimmed by 6 bases and 4 bases, with 13 bases remaining between them. The CDR3 is CASSDRPEYEQYF. CDR3 nucleotide sequence: TGTGCCAGCAGCGATAGACCGGAGTACGAGCAGTACTTC.

V usage is TRBV28 and J usage is TRBJ1-1; D remains unclear. The CDR3 is 11 amino acids. Trimming took 4 bases from V and 10 from J, leaving 10 bases between them. Germline assignment: CDR1 MDHEN and CDR2 SYDVKM. The CDR3 loop reads CASSSPPGAFF. CDR3 coding DNA: TGTGCCAGCAGTTCCCCTCCGGGAGCTTTCTTT.

This chain connects TRBV5-6 to TRBJ2-3; D unclear. This CDR3 region has 14 residues. V lost 0 bases and J lost 2, with 7 bases in between. Per germline, CDR1 SGHDT and CDR2 YYEEEE. CDR3 residues: CASSLGLNTDTQYF. The CDR3 DNA is TGTGCCAGCAGCTTGGGACTGAACACAGATACGCAGTATTTT.

The V and J genes are TRBV14 and TRBJ2-4; perhaps TRBD2 as D (6 bases). Looked up from germline, CDR1 is SGHDN and CDR2 is FVKESK. V lost 1 base and J lost 0, with 10 bases in between. The CDR3 is 16 residues long. The CDR3 loop reads CASSQGTGVAKNIQYF. The DNA for the CDR3 is TGTGCCAGCAGCCAAGGGACGGGGGTAGCCAAAAACATTCAGTACTTC.

The chain recombines TRBV6-6 with TRBJ1-2; D might be TRBD1 (6 bases). Germline V gene lookup returns CDR1 MNHNY and CDR2 SVGAGI (reference sequence). This CDR3 has 15 amino acids. V was shortened by 4 bases and J by 4 bases, with 16 bases between the two germline ends. CDR3 sequence: CASSSSRTGSYGYTF. As DNA, the CDR3 is TGTGCCAGCAGTTCCTCTCGAACAGGGAGCTATGGCTACACCTTC.

The J gene is TRBJ2-1, the V gene TRBV18; D may match TRBD1 or TRBD2 (5 bases each). From germline, CDR1 is KGHSH and CDR2 LQKENI. The V end was cut by 2 bases, the J end by 7 bases, with 18 bases between. CDR3 size: 16 residues. The CDR3 reads CASSPEQVLGANEQFF. The DNA of the CDR3 is TGTGCCAGCTCACCAGAACAGGTCCTCGGGGCGAATGAGCAGTTCTTC.